This T cell receptor (beta chain) was captured by sequencing in a study of cytomegalovirus exposure and HLA in healthy donors. The study's findings and limits: Within a later analysis, the majority of CMV-associated TCR beta chains appeared HLA-restricted.

Trimming pared 2 bases from V and 5 bases from J, leaving 16 bases between. CDR3 size: 15 residues. Germline lookup yields CDR1 GTSNPN and CDR2 SVGIG (reference sequence). As for this clone: The antigen remains undetermined.

Researchers ran the PCR with 60 Vbeta and 13 Jbeta primers. Method: immunoSEQ multiplex PCR; TCRdb's copy keeps in-frame clones and lacks some. The table lists roughly 110,000 clones, around 77% of them singletons, with 5.4% in the top ten. V usage is TRBV30 and J usage is TRBJ1-5; a possible D gene is TRBD1 (6 bases). The sequence was collected from a woman aged 25 to 45 in good health and CMV-seropositive. Input material: PBMCs. CDR3 in DNA: TGTGCCTGGAGTCCCTCAGGGGCTGTGGATCAGCCCCAGCATTTT. Amino acid sequence: CAWSPSGAVDQPQHF.